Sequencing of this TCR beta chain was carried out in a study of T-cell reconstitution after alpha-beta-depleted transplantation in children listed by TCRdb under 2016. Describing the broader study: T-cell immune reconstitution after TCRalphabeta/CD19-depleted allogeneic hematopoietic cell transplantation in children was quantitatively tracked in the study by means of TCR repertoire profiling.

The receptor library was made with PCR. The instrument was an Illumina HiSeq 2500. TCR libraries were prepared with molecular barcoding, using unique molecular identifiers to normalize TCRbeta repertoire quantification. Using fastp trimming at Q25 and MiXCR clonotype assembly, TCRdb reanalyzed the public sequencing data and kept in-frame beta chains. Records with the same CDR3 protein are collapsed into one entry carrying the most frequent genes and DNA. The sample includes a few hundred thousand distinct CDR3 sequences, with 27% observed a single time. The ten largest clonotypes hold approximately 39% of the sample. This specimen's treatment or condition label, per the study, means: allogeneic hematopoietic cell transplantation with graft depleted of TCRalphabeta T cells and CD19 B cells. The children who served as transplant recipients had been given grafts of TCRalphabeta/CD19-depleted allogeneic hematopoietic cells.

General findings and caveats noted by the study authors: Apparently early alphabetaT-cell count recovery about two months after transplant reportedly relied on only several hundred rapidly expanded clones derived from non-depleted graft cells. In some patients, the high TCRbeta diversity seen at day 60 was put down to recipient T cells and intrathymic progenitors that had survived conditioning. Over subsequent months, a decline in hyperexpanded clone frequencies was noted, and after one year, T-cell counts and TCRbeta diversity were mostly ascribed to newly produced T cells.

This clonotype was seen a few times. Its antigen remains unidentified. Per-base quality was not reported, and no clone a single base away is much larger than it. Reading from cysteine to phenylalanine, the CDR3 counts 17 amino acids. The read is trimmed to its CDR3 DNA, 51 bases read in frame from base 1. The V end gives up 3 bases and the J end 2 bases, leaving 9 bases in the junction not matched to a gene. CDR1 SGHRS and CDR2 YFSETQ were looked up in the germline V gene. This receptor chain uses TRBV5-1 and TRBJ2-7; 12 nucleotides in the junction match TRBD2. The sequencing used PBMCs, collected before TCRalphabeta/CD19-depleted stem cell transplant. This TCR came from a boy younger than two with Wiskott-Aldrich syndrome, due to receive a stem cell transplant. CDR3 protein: CASSSWTSGTLTYEQYF. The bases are TGCGCCAGCAGCTCCTGGACTAGCGGGACTTTGACCTACGAGCAGTACTTC. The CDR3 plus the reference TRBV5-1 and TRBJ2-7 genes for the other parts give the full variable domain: KAGVTQTPRYLIKTRGQQVTLSCSPISGHRSVSWYQQTPGQGLQFLFEYFSETQRNKGNFPGRFSGRQFSNSRSEMNVSTLELGDSALYLCASSSWTSGTLTYEQYFGPGTRLTVT.